These 28 T cell receptor beta chains were sequenced from one sample in a study of CD8+ T cells in alopecia areata. The authors extracted RNA and reverse transcribed it into cDNA as the sequencing template. TCRdb keeps only in-frame clones here, not all; method: immunoSEQ multiplex PCR. The repertoire holds roughly 30,000 clones, around two thirds seen once, with over 15% in the top ten. Sequenced material: NKG2D-high CD8+ T cells sorted from blood. These receptors were collected from a human donor with alopecia areata.

The chain recombines TRBV10-3 with TRBJ2-7; possibly TRBD1 for D (6 bases). In germline, CDR1 is ENHRY, CDR2 SYGVKD. The CDR3 covers 13 residues. Trimming cost V 8 bases and J 0 bases, with 11 bases left between them. The CDR3 is CAIHRDTSYEQYF. Written as DNA, the CDR3 is TGTGCCATCCACCGGGACACCTCCTACGAGCAGTACTTC.

This chain links TRBV5-1 with TRBJ2-1, with TRBD2 identical over 13 bases. CDR3 length: 18 residues. In germline, CDR1 is SGHRS, CDR2 YFSETQ. V shed 2 bases, J shed 5 bases, and the junction held 10 bases outside the gene matches. The CDR3 DNA follows: TGCGCCAGCAGCTTCTACCTCCAAGGACTAGCGGGGGACAATGAGCAGTTCTTC. Amino acids: CASSFYLQGLAGDNEQFF.

The chain combines TRBV19 with TRBJ1-1; D not resolved. The germline V and J ends were trimmed by 6 bases and 0 bases, with 17 bases remaining between them. The CDR3 spans 16 residues. CDR1 and CDR2 from the germline V gene are LNHDA and SQIVND (reference sequence). The CDR3: CASRPSVAQMNTEAFF. The DNA of the CDR3 is TGTGCCAGTAGACCGAGCGTCGCGCAAATGAACACTGAAGCTTTCTTT. Full variable domain (outside the CDR3, taken from reference TRBV19 and TRBJ1-1): DGGITQSPKYLFRKEGQNVTLSCEQNLNHDAMYWYRQDPGQGLRLIYYSQIVNDFQKGDIAEGYSVSREKKESFPLTVTSAQKNPTAFYLCASRPSVAQMNTEAFFGQGTRLTVV.

V is TRBV7-9 and J is TRBJ2-2; no clear D gene. This CDR3 contains 12 residues. Germline CDR1 SEHNR, CDR2 FQNEAQ (reference sequence). Deletions cut 4 bases from V and 3 bases from J, with 3 bases between. CDR3 sequence reads: CASSSDTGELFF. The CDR3 nucleotides are TGTGCCAGCAGCTCTGACACCGGGGAGCTGTTTTTT.

The J gene is TRBJ2-3, the V gene TRBV27; D unclear. Trimming pared 4 bases from V and 0 bases from J, leaving 8 bases between. The germline CDR1 and CDR2 sequences are MNHEY and SMNVEV (reference sequence). This CDR3 comprises 14 residues. The CDR3 nucleotides read TGTGCCAGCAGTTCCCTCACTAGCACAGATACGCAGTATTTT. Translating it yields CASSSLTSTDTQYF.

In its sample, this clone was seen once. V usage is TRBV7-9 and J usage is TRBJ2-7; 11 bases map to TRBD1. CDR1 and CDR2 (germline): SEHNR, FQNEAQ (reference sequence). Trimming at V came to 5 bases and at J to 4 bases, leaving 10 bases not matched to a gene. This CDR3 region has 16 residues. The CDR3 sequence is CASSPITGTGGYEQYF. The CDR3 nucleotides are TGTGCCAGCAGCCCGATAACCGGGACAGGGGGATACGAGCAGTACTTC.

This rearrangement joins TRBV7-9 to TRBJ2-2; maybe TRBD2 (6 bases). Trimming took off 4 bases at V and 3 bases at J, with 15 bases between the two ends. This CDR3 region has 16 residues. Per the germline V gene, CDR1 is SEHNR and CDR2 is FQNEAQ (reference sequence). CDR3 nucleotides: TGTGCCAGCAGCTCCCGAGCGGGCGAGCACACCGGGGAGCTGTTTTTT. This sequence encodes CASSSRAGEHTGELFF.

The chain employs TRBV19 and TRBJ1-2, with D perhaps TRBD1 (5 bases). CDR3 length: 15 residues. Germline V lookup: CDR1 LNHDA, CDR2 SQIVND (reference sequence). V was clipped by 6 bases and J by 4 bases, with 18 bases between them. The CDR3 sequence: CASRGVGREGYGYTF. The CDR3 DNA sequence: TGTGCCAGTAGGGGGGTTGGCAGGGAAGGCTATGGCTACACCTTC.

The chain joins TRBV30 to TRBJ1-4; D call uncertain. The CDR3 extends over 16 amino acids. Trimming took 5 bases from V and 0 from J, leaving 16 bases between them. The germline CDR1 and CDR2 sequences are GTSNPN and SVGIG (reference sequence). This CDR3 is CAWGLGVSTTNEKLFF. In DNA, the CDR3 is TGTGCCTGGGGGCTTGGGGTCAGCACAACTAATGAAAAACTGTTTTTT.

The genes are TRBV4-1 and TRBJ2-7; no clear D. The CDR3 length is 15 residues. Trimming shortened V by 1 base and J by 0 bases, and 10 bases separated the two germline ends. Germline CDR1 and CDR2: MGHRA and YSYEKL. The CDR3 region has the DNA TGCGCCAGCAGCCAAGGAATAGCCTCCTCCTACGAGCAGTACTTC. This encodes CASSQGIASSYEQYF.

The rearrangement joins TRBV4-1 to TRBJ2-7; D perhaps matches TRBD1 (6 bases). CDR3 length: 15 residues. Between the trimmed V and J ends, which lost 0 bases and 4 bases, there was a span of 13 bases. Germline lookup yields CDR1 MGHRA and CDR2 YSYEKL. CDR3 sequence: CASSQDGQGWYEQYF. CDR3 coding DNA: TGCGCCAGCAGCCAAGATGGGCAGGGGTGGTACGAGCAGTACTTC.

This chain joins TRBV30 and TRBJ1-1; unclear D gene. The CDR3 consists of 12 residues. Looked up from germline, CDR1 is GTSNPN and CDR2 is SVGIG (reference sequence). V was cut by 0 bases and J by 4 bases, with 6 bases left in between. CDR3 DNA sequence: TGTGCCTGGAGTGTGTGGAGCACTGAAGCTTTCTTT. Its translation: CAWSVWSTEAFF.

This clone was seen only once. This chain connects TRBV28 to TRBJ2-5; the match to TRBD1 covers 10 bases. The CDR3 consists of 19 residues. J gave up 0 bases and V 7 bases, and 17 bases lay outside the gene matches. CDR1 is MDHEN and CDR2 is SYDVKM in the germline V gene. The chain's CDR3 is CASTLATGTGATYQETQYF. Written as DNA, the CDR3 is TGTGCCAGCACCCTGGCTACCGGGACAGGGGCTACCTACCAAGAGACCCAGTACTTC.

This chain uses TRBV30 with TRBJ2-4; TRBD1 aligns across 9 bases. The V gene end was trimmed by 3 bases and the J gene end by 3 bases; junction bases not matched to a gene: 6. The CDR3 totals 15 residues. CDR1 is GTSNPN and CDR2 is SVGIG in the germline V gene (reference sequence). The CDR3 loop reads CAWSHMDRGKNIQYF. The CDR3 bases are TGTGCCTGGAGCCATATGGACAGGGGCAAAAACATTCAGTACTTC. Variable domain in full (rest from reference TRBV30 and TRBJ2-4): SQTIHQWPATLVQPVGSPLSLECTVEGTSNPNLYWYRQAAGRGLQLLFYSVGIGQISSEVPQNLSASRPQDRQFILSSKKLLLSDSGFYLCAWSHMDRGKNIQYFGAGTRLSVL.

The rearrangement links TRBV29-1 to TRBJ2-2; D uncertain. This CDR3 spans 11 amino acids. V was trimmed by 6 bases and J by 7 bases, leaving 9 bases between them. Germline CDR1 and CDR2: SQVTM and ANQGSEA. The CDR3 nucleotides read TGCAGCGTCCCGGACCGCGGGGAGCTGTTTTTT. It codes for CSVPDRGELFF.

This chain joins TRBV29-1 and TRBJ2-3; 11 bases fit TRBD2. The CDR3 spans 17 residues. V was clipped by 3 bases and J by 2 bases; unmatched bases: 10. Germline CDR1 is SQVTM and CDR2 is ANQGSEA. Here the CDR3 reads CSVDSGTSGRYTDTQYF. The CDR3 nucleotides read TGCAGCGTTGATTCTGGGACTAGCGGAAGATACACAGATACGCAGTATTTT.

The chain carries TRBV27 and TRBJ2-7; D perhaps matches TRBD1 (6 bases). The ends were cut back, 8 bases at V and 2 bases at J, with 16 bases in the middle. Germline assignment: CDR1 MNHEY and CDR2 SMNVEV (reference sequence). This CDR3 has 14 amino acids. CDR3 nucleotide sequence: TGTGCCAGCGGCAACAGGGCACATCCCTACGAGCAGTACTTC. Protein product: CASGNRAHPYEQYF.

For the CDR3, the DNA is TGTGCCAGCTTGATCGGTAGGCTAAATGAGCAGTTCTTC. Amino acid sequence: CASLIGRLNEQFF. The V call is TRBV2, the J call TRBJ2-1; D ambiguous. The CDR3 spans 13 residues. V lost 8 bases and J 7 bases, leaving 15 bases between the germline ends. Germline-derived CDR1 and CDR2 are SNHLY and FYNNEI.

This chain joins TRBV4-1 and TRBJ1-3, with D unresolved. This CDR3 contains 15 residues. The germline V gene has CDR1 MGHRA and CDR2 YSYEKL. The germline V and J ends were trimmed by 0 bases and 0 bases, with 6 bases remaining between them. The CDR3 nucleotides read TGCGCCAGCAGCCAAGACCCCGGCTCTGGAAACACCATATATTTT. Protein product: CASSQDPGSGNTIYF.

The chain joins TRBV7-6 to TRBJ2-7; TRBD2 matches at 7 bases. The CDR3 consists of 15 residues. V dropped 4 bases and J dropped 3; count of bases not matched to a gene: 9. Germline CDR1 reads SGHVS; CDR2 reads FNYEAQ. CDR3 DNA sequence: TGTGCCAGCAGCTCACTCGGACTAGGATTCTACGAGCAGTACTTC. It codes for CASSSLGLGFYEQYF.

CDR3 protein: CSVEGAEKETQYF. For the CDR3, the DNA is TGCAGCGTTGAAGGAGCGGAAAAAGAGACCCAGTACTTC. The chain has TRBV29-1 and TRBJ2-5, with D perhaps TRBD2 (5 bases). Germline V gives CDR1 SQVTM, CDR2 ANQGSEA. Trimming took off 1 base at V and 3 bases at J, with 9 bases between the two ends. The CDR3 is 13 amino acids.

This sequence joins TRBV4-1 and TRBJ2-1; 8 nucleotides line up with TRBD2. The V gene end was trimmed by 4 bases and the J gene end by 4 bases; junction bases not matched to a gene: 3. The germline CDR1 and CDR2 sequences are MGHRA and YSYEKL. The CDR3 consists of 14 residues. CDR3 protein: CASSPGLGYNEQFF. The DNA of the CDR3 is TGCGCCAGCAGCCCGGGACTAGGATACAATGAGCAGTTCTTC.

V and J are TRBV21-1 and TRBJ1-1; the table's D call of TRBD1 was not tested on the DNA. TRBV21-1 constitutes a pseudogene. The CDR3 sequence is 14 residues long. The CDR3 coding sequence is TGTGCCAGCAGCAAAGTGTGGGGGCGCACTGAAGCTTTCTTT. Protein sequence: CASSKVWGRTEAFF.

The count of this clone is one. The rearrangement uses TRBV4-1 and TRBJ2-7; the match to TRBD2 covers 10 bases. Germline V gene lookup returns CDR1 MGHRA and CDR2 YSYEKL. J gave up 2 bases and V 3 bases, and 4 bases lay outside the gene matches. This CDR3 is 15 amino acids long. This chain's CDR3 is CASSQASGGAYEQYF. The CDR3 DNA sequence: TGCGCCAGCAGCCAGGCTAGCGGGGGAGCCTACGAGCAGTACTTC.

This chain connects TRBV9 to TRBJ2-1; 14 bases align to TRBD2. Germline loops: CDR1 SGDLS, CDR2 YYNGEE. Germline trimming cut 0 bases from V and 8 bases from J; bases unmatched to any gene: 4. The CDR3 covers 16 residues. The CDR3 loop reads CASSVGTSGRTDEQFF. Here the CDR3 DNA reads TGTGCCAGCAGCGTAGGGACTAGCGGGAGGACCGATGAGCAGTTCTTC.

The J gene is TRBJ2-3, the V gene TRBV27, with D perhaps given as TRBD1 or TRBD2 (5 bases each). V was cut by 6 bases and J by 1 base, with 14 bases left in between. CDR1 MNHEY and CDR2 SMNVEV come from the germline V gene (reference sequence). The CDR3 is 15 residues long. The CDR3 nucleotides are TGTGCCAGCAGGGTTGAGGGGCTAGGCACAGATACGCAGTATTTT. Translation: CASRVEGLGTDTQYF.

This sequence joins TRBV13 and TRBJ2-7; 9 bases fit TRBD1. Germline trimming cut 5 bases from V and 5 bases from J; bases unmatched to any gene: 10. CDR3 size: 15 residues. In germline, CDR1 is PRHDT, CDR2 FYEKMQ (reference sequence). The CDR3 is CASSQGGTGSHEQYF. In DNA, the CDR3 is TGTGCCAGCAGCCAAGGGGGGACAGGGTCCCACGAGCAGTACTTC.

The chain joins TRBV5-1 to TRBJ1-1, with D possibly TRBD1 on 5 matching bases. Trimming left V 1 base short and J 6 bases short, with 16 bases between. Germline assignment: CDR1 SGHRS and CDR2 YFSETQ. This CDR3 is built from 15 residues. The CDR3 region is CASSLFGGDGAEAFF. The CDR3 nucleotides are TGCGCCAGCAGCTTGTTCGGGGGGGATGGTGCTGAAGCTTTCTTT.